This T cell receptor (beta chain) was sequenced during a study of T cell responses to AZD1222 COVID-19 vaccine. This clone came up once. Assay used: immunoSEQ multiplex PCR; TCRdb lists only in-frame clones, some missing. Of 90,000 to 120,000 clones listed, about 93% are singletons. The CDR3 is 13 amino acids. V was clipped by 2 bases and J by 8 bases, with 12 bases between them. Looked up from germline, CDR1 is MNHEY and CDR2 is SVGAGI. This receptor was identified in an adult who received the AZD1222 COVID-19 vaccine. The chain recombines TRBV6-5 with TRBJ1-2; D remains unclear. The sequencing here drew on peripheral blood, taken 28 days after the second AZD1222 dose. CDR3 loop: CASSYGHPEGYTF. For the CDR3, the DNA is TGTGCCAGCAGTTACGGGCACCCAGAAGGCTACACCTTC.